The source of this TCR beta chain is a study of human T cells and chemical hapten exposure. This clonotype was observed at least ten times. Time point noted: patch test 1, 2 weeks after DPC sensitization. The treatment is: therapeutic diphenylcyclopropenone sensitization with weekly scalp DPC. TCRdb analysed the RACE reads with MiXCR anew, one entry per CDR3 protein. The sample lists some 79,000 distinct CDR3 sequences, about 6.8% occurring once. The sequencing used whole blood, collected in connection with sensitization to the hapten diphenylcyclopropenone (DPC). The receptor was derived from a woman in her thirties with alopecia areata. Some clones in this sample may be carry-over from other donors' samples.

Here the CDR3 reads CASSLGPTGSSYNEQFF. In DNA form, the CDR3 reads TGTGCCAGCAGCTTAGGTCCGACAGGAAGCTCCTACAATGAGCAGTTCTTC. V usage is TRBV7-2 and J usage is TRBJ2-1; D possibly corresponds to TRBD1 (6 bases). This CDR3 is built from 17 residues. CDR1 is SGHTA, CDR2 FQGNSA, per germline. The germline V and J ends were trimmed by 1 base and 0 bases, with 13 bases remaining between them. Using reference TRBV7-2 and TRBJ2-1 for the parts outside the CDR3, the full variable domain is GAGVSQSPSNKVTEKGKDVELRCDPISGHTALYWYRQSLGQGLEFLIYFQGNSAPDKSGLPSDRFSAERTGGSVSTLTIQRTQQEDSAVYLCASSLGPTGSSYNEQFFGPGTRLTVL.